The source of this TCR beta chain is a study of blood T cell repertoires in COVID-19. TCRdb keeps only in-frame clones here, not all; method: immunoSEQ multiplex PCR. The table includes tens of thousands of clones, 75% to 85% detected once. CDR1 and CDR2 (germline): SGHTA, FQGNSA. The CDR3 sequence is 17 residues long. J lost 6 bases, V lost 5 bases, and 10 bases had no gene match. This sequence was found in a woman in her sixties with acute or convalescent COVID-19. The sequencing sample was made of peripheral blood. The chain couples TRBV7-2 to TRBJ2-1, with 13 bases matching TRBD2. The CDR3 is CASSPGLAGARLNEQFF. For the CDR3, the DNA is TGTGCCAGCAGCCCTGGACTAGCGGGGGCCAGACTCAATGAGCAGTTCTTC. The full variable domain, its missing parts supplied by reference TRBV7-2 and TRBJ2-1, is GAGVSQSPSNKVTEKGKDVELRCDPISGHTALYWYRQSLGQGLEFLIYFQGNSAPDKSGLPSDRFSAERTGGSVSTLTIQRTQQEDSAVYLCASSPGLAGARLNEQFFGPGTRLTVL.